This TCR beta chain was observed in a study of blood T cell repertoires in COVID-19. The CDR3 is 16 residues long. Trimming removed 0 bases from V and 4 bases from J, with 11 bases in between. The germline V gene has CDR1 SGHNT and CDR2 YYREEE (reference sequence). This clone was found a few times. Repertoires were generated with immunoSEQ multiplex PCR, while TCRdb's copy carries only in-frame clones and drops some. The sample records some 130,000 clones, over 70% being singletons. The genes are TRBV5-4 and TRBJ1-6; possible D gene TRBD1, 6 bases. Sequencing was done on a sample of peripheral blood. The TCR sequence derives from a man at least 80 years old with acute or convalescent COVID-19. The chain's CDR3 is CASSLAGGGYNSPLHF. The CDR3 DNA reads as TGTGCCAGCAGCTTGGCTGGGGGCGGATATAATTCACCCCTCCACTTT.